Listed here are 19 T cell receptor beta chains from one sample, sequenced in a study of T-cell memory formation after mild COVID-19. In TCRdb, the 5' RACE reads were re-called with MiXCR into one record per CDR3 protein. Of under 550,000 distinct CDR3 sequences in the sample, 15% to 20% were seen once. Sequencing input: PBMCs or a T cell subset sorted from them (not recorded which). These receptors all stem from an adult woman who had mild COVID-19 (a few samples of this study predate the infection). Cell type and time point are not known.

This clonotype was picked up a small number of times. The chain links TRBV20-1 to TRBJ2-7, with D unclear. This CDR3 has 14 residues. Germline CDR1 and CDR2: DFQATT and SNEGSKA (reference sequence). The V gene lost 0 bases and the J gene lost 2 bases, with 11 bases spanning the gap. CDR3 amino acids: CSARDRLVTYEQYF. The DNA of the CDR3 is TGCAGTGCTAGAGATCGGTTAGTAACCTACGAGCAGTACTTC.

The J gene is TRBJ1-2, the V gene TRBV5-1; D is possibly TRBD1 (5 bases). V was pared by 4 bases and J by 3 bases, with 10 bases between. Germline CDR1 SGHRS, CDR2 YFSETQ. The CDR3 has 13 residues. The CDR3 here is CASSLWGDYGYTF. CDR3 coding DNA: TGCGCCAGCAGCCTTTGGGGGGACTATGGCTACACCTTC.

This clonotype was detected only a few times. The chain uses TRBV5-1 and TRBJ2-3; unclear D gene. Germline CDR1 and CDR2: SGHRS and YFSETQ. The CDR3 runs 14 residues. Between the trimmed V and J ends, which lost 0 bases and 4 bases, there was a span of 9 bases. CDR3 in DNA: TGCGCCAGCAGCTTGGCCAAGGCGGCAGATACGCAGTATTTT. It encodes CASSLAKAADTQYF. The complete variable domain, with remaining parts taken from reference TRBV5-1 and TRBJ2-3, reads KAGVTQTPRYLIKTRGQQVTLSCSPISGHRSVSWYQQTPGQGLQFLFEYFSETQRNKGNFPGRFSGRQFSNSRSEMNVSTLELGDSALYLCASSLAKAADTQYFGPGTRLTVL.

This clonotype was observed many times. V usage is TRBV11-2 and J usage is TRBJ2-7; TRBD1 aligns across 11 bases. V was clipped by 5 bases and J by 3 bases; unmatched bases: 3. CDR3 size: 14 residues. Germline V CDR1 and CDR2: SGHAT, FQNNGV. The CDR3 DNA reads as TGTGCCAGCAGCGCCGGGACAGGGGGCTACGAGCAGTACTTC. This encodes CASSAGTGGYEQYF.

The V and J genes are TRBV9 and TRBJ1-2, with D perhaps TRBD1 (5 bases). CDR3 size: 15 residues. V lost 0 bases to trimming and J lost 1 base, with 10 bases between them. From germline, CDR1 is SGDLS and CDR2 YYNGEE. CDR3 DNA sequence: TGTGCCAGCAGCGTAGCCGGGGCAGGTAACTATGGCTACACCTTC. Translating it yields CASSVAGAGNYGYTF. Based on the CDR3 plus reference TRBV9 and TRBJ1-2, the full variable domain is DSGVTQTPKHLITATGQRVTLRCSPRSGDLSVYWYQQSLDQGLQFLIQYYNGEERAKGNILERFSAQQFPDLHSELNLSSLELGDSALYFCASSVAGAGNYGYTFGSGTRLTVV.

In its sample, this clonotype was seen a few times. The V gene is TRBV12-3 or TRBV12-4, the J gene TRBJ2-3; D not certain. Trimming removed 6 bases at V and 0 bases at J, with 16 bases between. The CDR3 consists of 16 residues. The DNA for the CDR3 is TGTGCCAGCAGCCTTCAGAACTTACCTAGCACAGATACGCAGTATTTT. Translating it yields CASSLQNLPSTDTQYF.

This clonotype showed up just a few times. The chain carries TRBV11-3 and TRBJ2-3; 9 nucleotides match TRBD2. The CDR3 loop spans 16 amino acids. Germline trimming cut 0 bases from V and 3 bases from J; bases unmatched to any gene: 4. Per the germline V gene, CDR1 is SGHNT and CDR2 is YENEEA. CDR3 sequence reads: CASSLDGTSFTDTQYF. CDR3 sequence (DNA): TGTGCCAGCAGCTTAGATGGGACTAGCTTTACAGATACGCAGTATTTT.

This clonotype was observed a handful of times. The chain links TRBV5-1 to TRBJ2-2; D is perhaps TRBD1 or TRBD2 (5 bases each). This CDR3 spans 14 amino acids. Germline CDR1 SGHRS, CDR2 YFSETQ. Between the trimmed V and J ends, which lost 9 bases and 1 base, there was a span of 13 bases. In DNA, the CDR3 is TGCGCCACCACCCCGAGGGGGAACACCGGGGAGCTGTTTTTT. Its protein product is CATTPRGNTGELFF.

This clonotype was detected only a few times. The V and J genes are TRBV27 and TRBJ2-1, with D possibly matching TRBD2 (6 bases). V dropped 0 bases and J dropped 1 base, with 13 bases sitting between them. The CDR3 is 17 amino acids. Germline V gives CDR1 MNHEY, CDR2 SMNVEV (reference sequence). The CDR3 sequence is CASSLSLTGESYNEQFF. The CDR3 DNA reads TGTGCCAGCAGTTTATCCCTTACGGGAGAGTCCTACAATGAGCAGTTCTTC.

This clonotype was seen just once. J is TRBJ2-5 and V is TRBV6-2 or TRBV6-3, with D unclear. This CDR3 spans 14 amino acids. Trimming left V 6 bases short and J 5 bases short, with 16 bases between. Germline V gene lookup returns CDR1 MNHEY and CDR2 SVGEGT. The DNA for the CDR3 is TGTGCCAGCAGCCAGGAAAAACATCGGGAGACCCAGTACTTC. Translated: CASSQEKHRETQYF.

The chain is built from TRBV12-3 or TRBV12-4 and TRBJ2-3; 13 bases align to TRBD2. The trim removed 2 bases at V and 8 bases at J, leaving 7 bases unmatched. CDR3 length: 16 amino acids. CDR3: CASSLTSGGVSVTQYF. CDR3 sequence (DNA): TGTGCCAGCAGTTTAACTAGCGGGGGGGTGTCAGTTACGCAGTATTTT.

The V call is TRBV24-1, the J call TRBJ2-1, with 11 positions matching TRBD2. Trimming removed 6 bases from V and 4 bases from J; junction bases left unmatched: 7. CDR3 size: 16 residues. Germline loops: CDR1 KGHDR, CDR2 SFDVKD. Written as DNA, the CDR3 is TGTGCCACCAGTACACCCCTAGCGGGAGGATACAATGAGCAGTTCTTC. Residues: CATSTPLAGGYNEQFF.

The CDR3 DNA reads as TGTGCCAGCAGCGTTACAAGCGATCCCTACAATGAGCAGTTCTTC. This sequence encodes CASSVTSDPYNEQFF. V usage is TRBV9 and J usage is TRBJ2-1; D is unclear. The V and J ends lost 2 bases and 2 bases respectively, with 11 bases between them. In germline, CDR1 is SGDLS, CDR2 YYNGEE. The CDR3 consists of 15 residues.

This clonotype was seen a few times. J is TRBJ2-1 and V is TRBV5-6; 11 bases align to TRBD2. The CDR3 consists of 15 residues. V shed 7 bases, J shed 7 bases, and the junction held 10 bases outside the gene matches. CDR1 is SGHDT and CDR2 is YYEEEE in the germline V gene. CDR3 DNA: TGTGCCAGCTTGTTAGCGGGAGGGCCTAGAAATGAGCAGTTCTTC. Residues: CASLLAGGPRNEQFF.

This chain links TRBV24-1 with TRBJ2-1, with D tentatively TRBD1 (5 bases). Germline V gene data show CDR1 as KGHDR and CDR2 as SFDVKD. V was pared by 5 bases and J by 7 bases, with 17 bases between. The CDR3 loop spans 15 amino acids. The DNA for the CDR3 is TGTGCCACCAGTGTTAGGGGCGAGCCTCAGAATGAGCAGTTCTTC. Its protein is CATSVRGEPQNEQFF.

This clonotype showed up just a few times. V usage is TRBV27 and J usage is TRBJ2-7; tentatively, D is TRBD1 (6 bases). V was cut by 6 bases and J by 6 bases, with 15 bases left in between. CDR1 is MNHEY, CDR2 SMNVEV, per germline (reference sequence). This CDR3 comprises 13 residues. CDR3 residues: CASSRTVSSEQYF. The CDR3 DNA reads TGTGCCAGCAGCCGGACAGTCAGTAGCGAGCAGTACTTC.

This clonotype was recorded a few times. The chain has TRBV12-3 or TRBV12-4 and TRBJ2-2; D unresolved. The CDR3 length is 13 residues. V was trimmed by 5 bases and J by 5 bases, leaving 9 bases between them. The CDR3 here is CASSPGRTGELFF. The CDR3 DNA reads TGTGCCAGCAGTCCCGGAAGAACCGGGGAGCTGTTTTTT.

This chain links TRBV24-1 with TRBJ2-1, with D perhaps matching TRBD1 (5 bases). The V and J ends lost 3 bases and 8 bases respectively, with 13 bases between them. CDR1 and CDR2 (germline): KGHDR, SFDVKD. The CDR3 is 14 amino acids. The CDR3 is CATSDQTVSYEQFF. DNA for the CDR3: TGTGCCACCAGTGATCAGACAGTAAGCTATGAGCAGTTCTTC.

This clonotype has more than one count but fewer than ten. V usage is TRBV6-5 and J usage is TRBJ2-3; 8 nucleotides align to TRBD1. CDR1 is MNHEY, CDR2 SVGAGI, per germline. With 6 bases clipped from V and 1 base from J, the junction kept 3 bases outside the gene matches. This CDR3 comprises 14 residues. Here the CDR3 DNA reads TGTGCCAGCAGGAAGGACAGGGGCACAGATACGCAGTATTTT. It yields the protein CASRKDRGTDTQYF.